These T cell receptor beta chains were read from a single sample in a study of cytomegalovirus exposure and HLA in healthy donors. TCRdb keeps only in-frame clones here, not all; method: immunoSEQ multiplex PCR. Here the sample spans about 170,000 clones, 84% being singletons. Sequencing was done on a sample of PBMCs. All receptors derive from a girl aged 10 to 17 in good health and CMV-seropositive. CDR3s include the opening cysteine and the closing phenylalanine or tryptophan. D genes are given only for firm matches. Only some rows state a clone size, as once, few, many or a class for expanded clones.

. TRBJ1-4 . TRBV6-1 TGTGCCAGCAGTGAACGGATGGGGCAAACACTGTTTTTT CASSERMGQTLFF
. TRBJ2-1 . TRBV5-1 TGCGCGACGGCCCTAGTGGGGAGCAATGAGCAGTTCTTC CATALVGSNEQFF
. TRBJ2-1 . TRBV7-9 TGTGCCAGCAGCTTCGAGCGGAGGAACAATGAGCAGTTCTTC CASSFERRNNEQFF
. TRBJ1-5 . TRBV10-2 TGCGCCAGCAGTGAGTCCGTTAGAGGGAATCAGCCCCAGCATTTT CASSESVRGNQPQHF
. TRBJ2-7 TRBD2 TRBV6-1 TGTGCCAGCAGAGCGGGACTTTCTTACGAGCAGTACTTC CASRAGLSYEQYF
once TRBJ2-7 . TRBV19 TGTGCCAGTAGTGCGGACAGCTCCTACGAGCAGTACTTC CASSADSSYEQYF
. TRBJ2-3 TRBD2 TRBV18 TGTGCCACTTCGACTAGCGAGACAGATACGCAGTATTTT CATSTSETDTQYF
few TRBJ2-3 TRBD1 TRBV28 TGTGCCAGCAGTGCCTGGGGACAGGGCGGTGATACGCAGTATTTT CASSAWGQGGDTQYF
. TRBJ1-1 . TRBV19 TGTGCCAGTAGTAAACAACAGGCGAACACTGAAGCTTTCTTT CASSKQQANTEAFF
. TRBJ1-6 TRBD1 TRBV27 TGTGCCAGCAGTTTCCAAACCCCGGGACAGGGACTTAATTCACCCCTCCACTTT CASSFQTPGQGLNSPLHF
. TRBJ1-2 TRBD1 TRBV11-2 TGTGCCAGCAGCTTACGGACCGGGACAGGGGTGGCTAACTATGGCTACACCTTC CASSLRTGTGVANYGYTF
. TRBJ2-1 . TRBV5-6 TGTGCCAGCAGCCCACCCCTCGGGAGCTCCTACAATGAGCAGTTCTTC CASSPPLGSSYNEQFF
. TRBJ2-4 . TRBV1 TGCACCATGAACCGACAGTACAATATTCCCAAAAACATTCAGTACTTC CTMNRQYNIPKNIQYF
. TRBJ1-1 TRBD1 TRBV7-3 TGTGCCAGCAGCTCCGACAGGGGTGAAGCTTTCTTT CASSSDRGEAFF
. TRBJ2-7 . TRBV19 TGTGCCAGTAGTGGTCCCGACAGGAGTGCCTACGAGCAGTACTTC CASSGPDRSAYEQYF
. TRBJ1-5 TRBD1 TRBV5-6 TGTGCCAGCAGCCCCAGGGGGGACCAGCCCCAGCATTTT CASSPRGDQPQHF
. TRBJ1-6 TRBD1 TRBV7-9 TGTGCCAGCAGCCCCCGAGTGTGGGGGACAGGGAATAATTCACCCCTCCACTTT CASSPRVWGTGNNSPLHF
. TRBJ1-2 . TRBV5-4 TGTGCCAGCAGCTTGGCCGCTAACTATGGCTACACCTTC CASSLAANYGYTF
. TRBJ1-2 TRBD1 TRBV5-1 TGCGCCAGCAGCATGACACAGGGGGCTGGTCCCTATGGCTACACCTTC CASSMTQGAGPYGYTF
many TRBJ2-1 TRBD2 TRBV7-2 TGTGCCAGCAACCACGCAGCGGGGGACTACAATGAGCAGTTCTTC CASNHAAGDYNEQFF
. TRBJ1-2 . TRBV10-3 TGTGCCATCAGTGAATCAGCGAACTATGGCTACACCTTC CAISESANYGYTF
. TRBJ1-1 TRBD1 TRBV6-1 TGTGCCAGCAGTCGACAGGGCGCGAACACTGAAGCTTTCTTT CASSRQGANTEAFF
. TRBJ1-1 . TRBV6-5 TGTGCCAGCAGTTACTCGATCGGAAGGAGCACTGAAGCTTTCTTT CASSYSIGRSTEAFF
. TRBJ1-3 . TRBV18 TGTGCCAGCTCCCCGGGGTTCGTCTCTGGAAACACCATATATTTT CASSPGFVSGNTIYF
once TRBJ1-1 . TRBV5-5 TGTGCCAGCAGCTTGGACCCCGGTAAGACTGAAGCTTTCTTT CASSLDPGKTEAFF
. TRBJ1-1 . TRBV28 TGTGCCAGCAGTTTCGGGGGCACTGAAGCTTTCTTT CASSFGGTEAFF
. TRBJ2-5 . TRBV6-1 TGTGCCAGCACCTACCAAGAGACCCAGTACTTC CASTYQETQYF
once TRBJ2-1 . TRBV6-4 TGTGCCAGCAGTGACTCGAGTCAGAGGACTGGCAACTTCAATGAGCAGTTCTTC CASSDSSQRTGNFNEQFF
few TRBJ1-2 . TRBV18 TGTGCCAGCTCACCCTACCCCTCGACAGACCCTAACTATGGCTACACCTTC CASSPYPSTDPNYGYTF
. TRBJ1-1 . TRBV5-8 TGTGCCAGCAGGGTACAGGGCGGAGTGAACACTGAAGCTTTCTTT CASRVQGGVNTEAFF
. TRBJ1-1 . TRBV2 TGTGCCAGCAGTGAAAACCCCTTCGGAGACTCCTTT CASSENPFGDSF
. TRBJ2-3 . TRBV4-1 TGCGCCAGCAGCCAAATGGGCGAATATACGCAGTATTTT CASSQMGEYTQYF
. TRBJ2-5 . TRBV5-1 TGCGCCAGCAGCCCCCTTAGCTACGGAGGAGAGACCCAGTACTTC CASSPLSYGGETQYF